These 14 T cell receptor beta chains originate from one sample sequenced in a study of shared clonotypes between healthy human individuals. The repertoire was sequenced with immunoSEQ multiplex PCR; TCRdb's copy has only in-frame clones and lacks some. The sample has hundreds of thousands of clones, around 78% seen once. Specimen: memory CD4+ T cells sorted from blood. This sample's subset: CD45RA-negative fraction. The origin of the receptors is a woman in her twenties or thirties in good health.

The CDR3 bases are TGTGCCAGCAGTCTTCAGGGTACCTTTGTGGGCACTGAAGCTTTCTTT. Protein: CASSLQGTFVGTEAFF. The V call is TRBV7-2, the J call TRBJ1-1; TRBD1 is a possible D gene (5 bases). From germline, CDR1 is SGHTA and CDR2 FQGNSA. The CDR3 is made up of 16 amino acids. The ends were cut back, 6 bases at V and 4 bases at J, with 21 bases in the middle.

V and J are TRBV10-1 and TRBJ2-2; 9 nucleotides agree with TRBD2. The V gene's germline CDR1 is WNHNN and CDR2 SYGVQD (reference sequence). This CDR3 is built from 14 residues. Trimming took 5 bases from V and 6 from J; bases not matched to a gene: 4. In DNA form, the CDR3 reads TGCGCCAGCAGTATAGCGGGAGACCCCGGGGAGCTGTTTTTT. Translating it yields CASSIAGDPGELFF.

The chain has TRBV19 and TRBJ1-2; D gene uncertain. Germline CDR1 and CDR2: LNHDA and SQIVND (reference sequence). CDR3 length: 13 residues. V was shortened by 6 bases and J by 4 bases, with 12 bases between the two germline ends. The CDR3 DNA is TGTGCCAGTAGCCCCGCAGGAGGCTATGGCTACACCTTC. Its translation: CASSPAGGYGYTF.

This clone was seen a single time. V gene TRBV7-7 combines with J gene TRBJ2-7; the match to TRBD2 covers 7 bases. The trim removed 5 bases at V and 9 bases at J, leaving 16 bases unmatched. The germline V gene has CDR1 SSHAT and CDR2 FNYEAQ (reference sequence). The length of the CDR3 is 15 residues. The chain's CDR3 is CASSHGAGEGSVQYF. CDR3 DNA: TGTGCCAGCAGCCACGGGGCGGGAGAAGGATCAGTGCAGTACTTC.

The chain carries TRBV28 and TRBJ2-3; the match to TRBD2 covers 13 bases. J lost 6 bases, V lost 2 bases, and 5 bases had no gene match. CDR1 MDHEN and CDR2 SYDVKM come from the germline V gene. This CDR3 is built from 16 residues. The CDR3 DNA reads TGTGCCAGCAGTTTACTTCGACTAGCGGGAGGCGATACGCAGTATTTT. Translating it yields CASSLLRLAGGDTQYF.

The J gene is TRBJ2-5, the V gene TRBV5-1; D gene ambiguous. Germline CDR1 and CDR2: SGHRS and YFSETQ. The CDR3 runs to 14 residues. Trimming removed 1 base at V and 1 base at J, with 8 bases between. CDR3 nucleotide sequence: TGCGCCAGCAGCTTGTTTTCGGCCCAAGAGACCCAGTACTTC. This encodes CASSLFSAQETQYF.

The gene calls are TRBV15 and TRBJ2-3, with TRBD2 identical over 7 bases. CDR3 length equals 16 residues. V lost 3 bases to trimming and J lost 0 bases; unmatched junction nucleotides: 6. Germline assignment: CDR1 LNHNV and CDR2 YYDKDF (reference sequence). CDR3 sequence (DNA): TGTGCCACCAGCAGTTTTGCGGGAGCCAGCACAGATACGCAGTATTTT. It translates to CATSSFAGASTDTQYF.

The DNA for the CDR3 is TGTGCCAGCAGAGTAGCGGGAAACCGTGAGCAGTTCTTC. This sequence encodes CASRVAGNREQFF. The chain is built from TRBV6-5 and TRBJ2-1; TRBD2 matches 8 bases. V trimming: 6 bases; J trimming: 9 bases; junction bases outside the gene matches: 7. The germline gives CDR1 MNHEY, CDR2 SVGAGI. The CDR3 extends over 13 amino acids.

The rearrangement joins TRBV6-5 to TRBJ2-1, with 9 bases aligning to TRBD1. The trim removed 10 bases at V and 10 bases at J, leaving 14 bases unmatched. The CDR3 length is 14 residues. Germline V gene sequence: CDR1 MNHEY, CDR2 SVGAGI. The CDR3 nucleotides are TGTGCCACCCGACGGGACAGGGTTTCCTGGGAGCAGTTCTTC. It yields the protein CATRRDRVSWEQFF.

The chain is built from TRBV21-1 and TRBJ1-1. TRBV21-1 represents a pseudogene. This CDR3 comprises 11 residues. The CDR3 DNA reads TGTGCCAGCAGCAAAGCCCGCTCGGGTTTCTTT. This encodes CASSKARSGFF.

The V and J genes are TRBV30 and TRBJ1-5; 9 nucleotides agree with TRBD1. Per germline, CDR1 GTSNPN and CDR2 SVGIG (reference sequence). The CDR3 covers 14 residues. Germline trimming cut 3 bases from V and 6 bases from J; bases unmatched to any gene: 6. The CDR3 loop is CAWSSGQGGQPQHF. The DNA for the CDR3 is TGTGCCTGGAGCTCGGGACAGGGTGGTCAGCCCCAGCATTTT.

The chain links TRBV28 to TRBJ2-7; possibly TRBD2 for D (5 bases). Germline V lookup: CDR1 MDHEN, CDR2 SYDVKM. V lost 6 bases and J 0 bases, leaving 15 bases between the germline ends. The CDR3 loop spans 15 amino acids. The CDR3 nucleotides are TGTGCCAGCAGGACCTTCACTAGATCCTCCTACGAGCAGTACTTC. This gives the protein CASRTFTRSSYEQYF.

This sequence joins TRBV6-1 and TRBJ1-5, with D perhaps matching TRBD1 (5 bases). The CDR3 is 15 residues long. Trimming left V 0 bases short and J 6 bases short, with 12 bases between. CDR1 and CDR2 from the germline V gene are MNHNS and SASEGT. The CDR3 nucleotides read TGTGCCAGCAGTGAAGCTCCCAGGGCGGGTCAGCCCCAGCATTTT. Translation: CASSEAPRAGQPQHF.

DNA of the CDR3: TGTGCCAGCAGTACCCCAGCGGGAGTGGGGGAGACCCAGTACTTC. Its translation is CASSTPAGVGETQYF. This rearrangement joins TRBV28 to TRBJ2-5; TRBD2 agrees at 8 bases. This CDR3 region has 15 residues. V lost 5 bases to trimming and J lost 5 bases; unmatched junction nucleotides: 10. The germline gives CDR1 MDHEN, CDR2 SYDVKM.